A single sample gave rise to the 16 T cell receptor beta chains below, sequenced in a study of human T cells and chemical hapten exposure. Documented time point: patch test 2, 6 weeks after DPC sensitization. Treatment meaning: therapeutic diphenylcyclopropenone sensitization with weekly scalp DPC. Blood, whole and unfractionated, served as the source for total RNA extraction. Each CDR3 protein is one row after TCRdb ran MiXCR on the RACE reads. The sample lists tens of thousands of distinct CDR3 sequences; more than 9% were seen once. The material was whole blood, obtained in connection with sensitization to the hapten diphenylcyclopropenone (DPC). The receptors shown here come from a woman under 40 with alopecia areata. Some clones in this sample may be carry-over from other donors' samples.

The chain recombines TRBV18 with TRBJ2-6, with D uncertain. The ends were cut back, 3 bases at V and 2 bases at J, with 8 bases in the middle. The germline gives CDR1 KGHSH, CDR2 LQKENI. This CDR3 is 15 amino acids long. CDR3 region: CASSPSVAGANVLTF. In DNA form, the CDR3 reads TGTGCCAGCTCACCTTCGGTAGCTGGGGCCAACGTCCTGACTTTC.

The table lists this clonotype with a few counts. J is TRBJ2-1 and V is TRBV6-2 or TRBV6-3; 9 bases are a match to TRBD1. Per germline, CDR1 MNHEY and CDR2 SVGEGT. The CDR3 is 13 residues long. J lost 6 bases, V lost 5 bases, and 2 bases had no gene match. CDR3 sequence reads: CASSGQGFNEQFF. The CDR3 DNA reads as TGTGCCAGCAGTGGACAGGGGTTCAATGAGCAGTTCTTC.

The V gene is TRBV6-6, the J gene TRBJ1-5, with D tentatively TRBD1 (6 bases). The CDR3 runs to 15 residues. Germline-derived CDR1 and CDR2 are MNHNY and SVGAGI (reference sequence). V was pared by 0 bases and J by 4 bases, with 10 bases between. CDR3 protein: CASSYSGQPNQPQHF. The CDR3 nucleotides are TGTGCCAGCAGTTACTCAGGACAGCCAAATCAGCCCCAGCATTTT.

J is TRBJ2-3 and V is TRBV9, with 8 nucleotides matching TRBD1. The CDR3 is 14 residues long. J lost 5 bases, V lost 4 bases, and 6 bases had no gene match. CDR1 SGDLS and CDR2 YYNGEE come from the germline V gene. The CDR3 DNA follows: TGTGCCAGCAGCCCAAGACAGGGGCAAGATACGCAGTATTTT. Protein: CASSPRQGQDTQYF.

This clonotype turned up a few times. CDR3 residues: CASSADRPGYTF. CDR3 in DNA: TGTGCCAGCAGTGCCGACCGGCCTGGCTACACCTTC. The chain links TRBV12-3 or TRBV12-4 to TRBJ1-2; D not resolved. Trimming removed 5 bases at V and 7 bases at J, with 11 bases between. The CDR3 loop spans 12 amino acids.

This clonotype was counted many times. The chain employs TRBV6-2 or TRBV6-3 and TRBJ2-3; the D gene is possibly TRBD1 (6 bases). Per the germline V gene, CDR1 is MNHEY and CDR2 is SVGEGT. The CDR3 length is 16 residues. The V and J ends lost 2 bases and 4 bases respectively, with 16 bases between them. The CDR3 DNA follows: TGTGCCAGCAGTTACGGCGGACTGGGGGCGGCAGATACGCAGTATTTT. This translates into CASSYGGLGAADTQYF.

Ten or more counts support this clonotype. The chain is built from TRBV7-2 and TRBJ2-7; 11 bases are shared with TRBD1. V lost 5 bases and J lost 4; bases outside the gene matches: 7. The CDR3 contains 15 residues. Germline lookup yields CDR1 SGHTA and CDR2 FQGNSA. The CDR3 loop is CASSPGQGARYEQYF. CDR3 DNA: TGTGCCAGCAGCCCAGGACAGGGGGCGAGGTACGAGCAGTACTTC.

The rearrangement uses TRBV29-1 and TRBJ2-1; TRBD1 matches at 8 bases. Germline V lookup: CDR1 SQVTM, CDR2 ANQGSEA. With 7 bases clipped from V and 6 bases from J, the junction kept 8 bases outside the gene matches. The CDR3 runs to 13 residues. CDR3 in DNA: TGCAGCGCCGGGACAGGAGGGGTCAATGAGCAGTTCTTC. This gives the protein CSAGTGGVNEQFF.

This clonotype was detected only a few times. V gene TRBV7-9 combines with J gene TRBJ2-3, with 12 bases aligning to TRBD2. The V gene's germline CDR1 is SEHNR and CDR2 FQNEAQ (reference sequence). This CDR3 is 17 amino acids long. The V gene end was trimmed by 4 bases and the J gene end by 5 bases; junction bases not matched to a gene: 10. CDR3 DNA: TGTGCCAGCAGCTCGGGACTAGCGGGTGCTCTGGGAGATACGCAGTATTTT. Protein product: CASSSGLAGALGDTQYF.

The table lists this clonotype with a few counts. This chain links TRBV28 with TRBJ1-1; D gene uncertain. Looked up from germline, CDR1 is MDHEN and CDR2 is SYDVKM. This CDR3 is built from 13 residues. The V and J ends lost 4 bases and 8 bases respectively, with 14 bases between them. The CDR3 region is CASSSRIVSEAFF. DNA for the CDR3: TGTGCCAGCAGTTCCCGTATAGTCTCCGAAGCTTTCTTT.

This clonotype has just a few counts. The chain has TRBV6-5 and TRBJ2-1, with 8 bases identical to TRBD1. Germline V gene sequence: CDR1 MNHEY, CDR2 SVGAGI. The CDR3 loop spans 16 amino acids. The V segment lost 6 bases and the J segment 9 bases; nucleotides outside the gene matches: 16. CDR3 in DNA: TGTGCCAGCAGCCGGACAGGGTCCAACCCACCAATTGAGCAGTTCTTC. This sequence encodes CASSRTGSNPPIEQFF.

In this sample, this clonotype turned up a few times. This chain connects TRBV4-3 to TRBJ2-2, with 8 bases matching TRBD2. The CDR3 is 16 amino acids. The V segment lost 2 bases and the J segment 0 bases; nucleotides outside the gene matches: 2. The germline V gene encodes CDR1 LGHNA and CDR2 YSLEER. The CDR3, as DNA: TGCGCCAGCAGCCAATACGGGGGGGCGAACACCGGGGAGCTGTTTTTT. Residues: CASSQYGGANTGELFF.

This clonotype turned up a few times. The junction departs from germline at one end; a sequencing error may be responsible. The chain combines TRBV15 with TRBJ2-1; TRBD2 agrees at 8 bases. The CDR3 has 15 residues. The germline CDR1 and CDR2 sequences are LNHNV and YYDKDF (reference sequence). The CDR3 here is CAISPSGGFYNEQFF. The DNA of the CDR3 is TGTGCCATCAGCCCCAGCGGGGGATTCTACAATGAGCAGTTCTTC. The full variable domain, completed using reference TRBV15 and TRBJ2-1, is DAMVIQNPRYQVTQFGKPVTLSCSQTLNHNVMYWYQQKSSQAPKLLFHYYDKDFNNEADTPDNFQSRRPNTSFCFLDIRSPGLGDTAMYLCAISPSGGFYNEQFFGPGTRLTVL.

This clonotype was picked up a small number of times. V is TRBV18 and J is TRBJ1-2; 8 bases agree with TRBD1. With V trimmed by 2 bases and J by 13 bases, 9 bases remained unmatched. CDR1 and CDR2 (germline): KGHSH, LQKENI. The CDR3 length is 13 residues. For the CDR3, the DNA is TGTGCCAGCTCACCAGGGGCAGGGGGCGGACGCACCTTC. It specifies CASSPGAGGGRTF.

At least ten counts were recorded for this clonotype. This chain uses TRBV28 with TRBJ1-2; the match to TRBD1 covers 9 bases. The CDR3 extends over 14 amino acids. The V segment lost 3 bases and the J segment 7 bases; nucleotides outside the gene matches: 6. Germline V lookup: CDR1 MDHEN, CDR2 SYDVKM. The CDR3 region has the DNA TGTGCCAGCAGTTTGGGGACAGGGTCCCTTGGCTACACCTTC. Translated: CASSLGTGSLGYTF.

The chain employs TRBV6-6 and TRBJ1-1; the D is unclear. CDR1 is MNHNY, CDR2 SVGAGI, per germline (reference sequence). Trimming pared 6 bases from V and 3 bases from J, leaving 14 bases between. The length of the CDR3 is 14 residues. CDR3 DNA: TGTGCCAGCAGGTTGGCAGGTCGGGACACTGAAGCTTTCTTT. Its translation is CASRLAGRDTEAFF.